This T cell receptor (beta chain) was profiled in a study of regulatory T cells in long-lasting Graves disease. Study overall: Graves' patients with a new diagnosis had received antithyroid drugs under 3 months. Points from the study as a whole: Shared public clonotypes totalled 2,500 to 3,500 in persistent patients, compared with roughly 970 in new patients. Thyroid tissue went unexamined; only peripheral blood was analyzed.

V shed 2 bases and J shed 6 bases, with 14 bases lying between them. This CDR3 comprises 15 residues. The germline V gene has CDR1 SGHRS and CDR2 YFSETQ. Library construction for TCR beta used iRepertoire HTBI primers and Arm-PCR of CDR3 regions. TCRdb reprocessed the multiplex PCR reads with MiXCR, giving one entry per CDR3 protein. Of around 250,000 distinct CDR3 sequences listed, 18% are singletons. There are many counts of this clonotype. What it binds is not known. Regarding time point: newly diagnosed GD, antithyroid drugs for less than 3 months. The TCR library used RNA extracted from PBMCs. The same sample was also used in a study of T cells in Graves' hyperthyroidism and ophthalmopathy.

The source of this sequence is a woman in her 30s with Graves disease. The chain carries TRBV5-1 and TRBJ2-2; D gene unclear. The sample in question was peripheral blood mononuclear cells (PBMCs), obtained at new diagnosis, from a patient treated with antithyroid drugs. Here the CDR3 DNA reads TGCGCCAGCAGCTTCGAGACACGTGGATCCGGGGAGCTGTTTTTT. It encodes CASSFETRGSGELFF. The entire variable domain, with the rest obtained from reference TRBV5-1 and TRBJ2-2, is as follows: KAGVTQTPRYLIKTRGQQVTLSCSPISGHRSVSWYQQTPGQGLQFLFEYFSETQRNKGNFPGRFSGRQFSNSRSEMNVSTLELGDSALYLCASSFETRGSGELFFGEGSRLTVL.